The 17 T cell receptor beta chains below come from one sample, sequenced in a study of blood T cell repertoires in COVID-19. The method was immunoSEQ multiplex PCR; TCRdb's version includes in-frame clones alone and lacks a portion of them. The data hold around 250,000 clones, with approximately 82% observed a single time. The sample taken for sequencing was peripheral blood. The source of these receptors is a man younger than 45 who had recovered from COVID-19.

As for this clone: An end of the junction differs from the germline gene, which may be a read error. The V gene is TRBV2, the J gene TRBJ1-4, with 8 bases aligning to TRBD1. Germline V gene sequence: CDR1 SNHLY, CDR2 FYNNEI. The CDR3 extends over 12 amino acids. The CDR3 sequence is CASKGVTRDRIF. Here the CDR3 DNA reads TGTGCCAGCAAGGGGGTGACGAGGGACAGGATTTTT.

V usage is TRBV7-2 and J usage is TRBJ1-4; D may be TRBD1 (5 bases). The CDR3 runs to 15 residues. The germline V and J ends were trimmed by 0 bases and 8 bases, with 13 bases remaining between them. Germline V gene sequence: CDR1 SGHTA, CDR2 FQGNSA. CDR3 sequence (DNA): TGTGCCAGCAGCTTAGCGCCACGGGGGGACGAAAAACTGTTTTTT. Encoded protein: CASSLAPRGDEKLFF.

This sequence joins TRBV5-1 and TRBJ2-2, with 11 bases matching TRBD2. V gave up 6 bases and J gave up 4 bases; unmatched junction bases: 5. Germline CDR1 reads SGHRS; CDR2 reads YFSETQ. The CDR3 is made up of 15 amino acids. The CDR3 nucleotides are TGCGCCAGCACCCATAGCGGGGGGGCCACCGGGGAGCTGTTTTTT. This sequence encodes CASTHSGGATGELFF.

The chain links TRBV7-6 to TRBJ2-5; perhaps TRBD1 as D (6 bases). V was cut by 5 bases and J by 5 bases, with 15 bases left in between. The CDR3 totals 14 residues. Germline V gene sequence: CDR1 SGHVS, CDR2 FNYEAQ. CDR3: CASSRQGMRETQYF. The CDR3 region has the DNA TGTGCCAGCAGCCGTCAGGGGATGCGGGAGACCCAGTACTTC.

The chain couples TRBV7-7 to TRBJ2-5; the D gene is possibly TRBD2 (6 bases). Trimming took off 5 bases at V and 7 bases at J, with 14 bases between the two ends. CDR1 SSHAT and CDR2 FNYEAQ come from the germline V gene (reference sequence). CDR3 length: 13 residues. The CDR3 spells CASSQSERATQYF. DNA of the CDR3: TGTGCCAGCAGCCAATCGGAGCGGGCGACCCAGTACTTC.

The CDR3 region has the DNA TGTGCCAGCAGCTTGGTGGCGGTTACCTATGGCTACACCTTC. This gives the protein CASSLVAVTYGYTF. V is TRBV5-6 and J is TRBJ1-2; D not resolved. Germline V CDR1 and CDR2: SGHDT, YYEEEE. Deletions cut 0 bases from V and 4 bases from J, with 10 bases between. CDR3 length: 14 amino acids.

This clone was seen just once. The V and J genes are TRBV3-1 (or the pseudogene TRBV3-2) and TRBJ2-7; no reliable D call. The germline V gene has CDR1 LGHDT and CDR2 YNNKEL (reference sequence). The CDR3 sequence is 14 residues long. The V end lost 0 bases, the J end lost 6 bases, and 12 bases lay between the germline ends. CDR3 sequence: CASSQDPWQAEQYV. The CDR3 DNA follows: TGTGCCAGCAGCCAAGATCCTTGGCAGGCCGAGCAGTACGTC.

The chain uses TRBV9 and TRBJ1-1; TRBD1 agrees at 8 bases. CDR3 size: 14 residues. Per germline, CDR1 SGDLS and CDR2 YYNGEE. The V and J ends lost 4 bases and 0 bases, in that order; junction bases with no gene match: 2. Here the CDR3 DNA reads TGTGCCAGCAGCCGACAGGGGTTGAACACTGAAGCTTTCTTT. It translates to CASSRQGLNTEAFF.

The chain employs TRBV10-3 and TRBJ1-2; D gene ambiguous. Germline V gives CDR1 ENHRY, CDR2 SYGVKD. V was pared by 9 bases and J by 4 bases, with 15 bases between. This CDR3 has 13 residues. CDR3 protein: CAIWTEALYGYTF. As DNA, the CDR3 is TGTGCCATTTGGACGGAGGCCCTCTATGGCTACACCTTC.

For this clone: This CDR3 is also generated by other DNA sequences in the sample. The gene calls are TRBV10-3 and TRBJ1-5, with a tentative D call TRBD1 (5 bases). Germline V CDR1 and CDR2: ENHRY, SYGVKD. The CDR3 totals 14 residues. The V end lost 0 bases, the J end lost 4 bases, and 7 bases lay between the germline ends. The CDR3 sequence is CAISESKGNQPQHF. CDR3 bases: TGTGCCATCAGTGAGTCGAAGGGGAATCAGCCCCAGCATTTT.

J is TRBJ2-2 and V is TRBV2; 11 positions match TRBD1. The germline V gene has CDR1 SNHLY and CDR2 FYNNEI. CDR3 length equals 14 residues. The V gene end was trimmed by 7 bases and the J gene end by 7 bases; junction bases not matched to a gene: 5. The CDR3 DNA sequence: TGTGCCAGCACCGGACAGGGGGCTCACGGGGAGCTGTTTTTT. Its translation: CASTGQGAHGELFF.

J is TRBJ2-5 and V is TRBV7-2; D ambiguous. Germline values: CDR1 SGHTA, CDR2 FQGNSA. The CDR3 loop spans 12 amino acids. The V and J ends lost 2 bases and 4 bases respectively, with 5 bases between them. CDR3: CASSLSRETQYF. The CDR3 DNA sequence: TGTGCCAGCAGCTTATCTCGAGAGACCCAGTACTTC.

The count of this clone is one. This CDR3 is CASSFQTGRNEQFF. In DNA, the CDR3 is TGTGCCAGCAGTTTCCAGACAGGGCGGAATGAGCAGTTCTTC. The V gene is TRBV6-6, the J gene TRBJ2-1; 7 nucleotides agree with TRBD1. This CDR3 is 14 amino acids long. The junction had 7 bases not matched to a gene; V was cut back by 4 bases and J by 7 bases. In germline, CDR1 is MNHNY, CDR2 SVGAGI (reference sequence).

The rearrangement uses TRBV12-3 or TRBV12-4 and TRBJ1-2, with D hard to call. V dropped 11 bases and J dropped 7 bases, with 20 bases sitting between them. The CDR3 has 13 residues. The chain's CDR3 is CASRAGGPGGYTF. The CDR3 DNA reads TGTGCCTCCCGCGCGGGCGGTCCAGGTGGCTACACCTTC.

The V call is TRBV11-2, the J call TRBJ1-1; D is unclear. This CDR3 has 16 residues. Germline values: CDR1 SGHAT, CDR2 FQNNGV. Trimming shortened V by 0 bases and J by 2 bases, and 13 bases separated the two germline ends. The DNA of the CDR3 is TGTGCCAGCAGCTTAGATCATGAGGGAAGTAACACTGAAGCTTTCTTT. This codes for CASSLDHEGSNTEAFF.

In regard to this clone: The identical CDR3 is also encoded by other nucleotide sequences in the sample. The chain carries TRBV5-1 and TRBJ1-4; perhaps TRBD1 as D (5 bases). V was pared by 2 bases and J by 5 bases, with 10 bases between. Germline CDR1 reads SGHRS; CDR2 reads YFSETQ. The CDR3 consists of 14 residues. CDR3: CASSLGGANEKLFF. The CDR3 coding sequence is TGCGCCAGCAGCTTAGGAGGGGCAAATGAAAAACTGTTTTTT.

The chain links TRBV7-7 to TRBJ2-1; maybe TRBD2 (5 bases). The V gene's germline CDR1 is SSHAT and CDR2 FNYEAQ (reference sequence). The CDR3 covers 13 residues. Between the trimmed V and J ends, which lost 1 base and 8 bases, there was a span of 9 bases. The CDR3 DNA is TGTGCCAGCAGCTTAGATATGGAGGATGAGCAGTTCTTC. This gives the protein CASSLDMEDEQFF.